This TCR beta chain was captured by sequencing in a study of T cell repertoires in cytomegalovirus infection. The wider study: Recently identified HLA-C-restricted CMV epitopes were among the peptides used. Indicated by public TCR beta signatures were CMV infection and matching HLA type.

The CDR3 runs to 13 residues. Germline V gives CDR1 LNHDA, CDR2 SQIVND (reference sequence). The V gene lost 7 bases and the J gene lost 1 base, with 10 bases spanning the gap. Study observations and caveats: CMV-specific TCR beta clonotypes restricted by HLA-C were the ones dominating the ex vivo response. Cumulative frequency (of public TCR beta family members) identified carriers of CMV plus the relevant HLA.

Each CDR3 protein is one row after TCRdb ran MiXCR on the reads. Of hundreds of thousands of distinct CDR3 sequences in the sample, about 33% were seen once. With regard to this clonotype: Its matching antigen is unknown. A much larger clone lies a single base off, so this may be a read error.

This clonotype originated in a human donor in good health (CMV status not recorded). Some clones in this sample may be carry-over from other donors' samples. The chain carries TRBV19 and TRBJ1-1; TRBD1 might be the D (5 bases). Sequenced here: cultured PBMCs, sampled from culture after CMV antigen stimulation. CDR3 loop: CASTIGGNTEAFF. Here the CDR3 DNA reads TGTGCCAGTACCATTGGGGGGAACACTGAAGCTTTCTTT.